The text below deals with one T cell receptor beta chain. This clonotype was recorded at least ten times. The clone's antigen remains unknown. No base quality values were provided; no much bigger clone lies one nucleotide off. The germline V gene gives CDR1 as SGHTA and CDR2 as FQGNSA. Between the V and J ends, shortened by 3 bases and 5 bases respectively, the junction contains 16 bases. The CDR3 holds 15 amino acids from the cysteine to the phenylalanine. Only CDR3 DNA is held: 45 bases, read in frame from base 1. The data stem from a study of T cells in Graves' hyperthyroidism and ophthalmopathy (dated by TCRdb to between 2018 and 2021). In the study overall: Peripheral blood samples were taken at the time of initial diagnosis, prior to any treatment. TCR V-J signatures able to tell the groups apart were searched for in a discovery cohort of approximately 95 patients, of whom under 45 had Graves' ophthalmopathy and about 55 had stable Graves' hyperthyroidism. Prospective prediction of ophthalmopathy was tested in an independent validation cohort of under 20 hyperthyroidism patients and 15 to 17 patients who later progressed to ophthalmopathy. The 75 to 100 discovery patients were divided at random into training and test sets in a 7:3 ratio. The study also compared thyroid tissue and blood T-cell repertoires from about 6 Graves' hyperthyroidism patients. Following sampling, methimazole starting at 30 mg daily was given to hyperthyroidism patients, and high-dose intravenous methylprednisolone was given to ophthalmopathy patients. The paper describes TCR Vbeta CDR3 sequencing of 140 or so peripheral blood samples, made up of fewer than 50 ophthalmopathy patients, 70 to 75 hyperthyroidism patients and about 17 progressor patients. The research as a whole found: Most expanded thyroid clonotypes (frequency above 0.001) were also detected in blood, a finding suggesting that blood repertoires may reflect thyroid immune responses. During validation, the model predicted progression to ophthalmopathy a median of around six months ahead of onset, with around 65% sensitivity and more than 72% specificity. No statistical method was used to set the sample size in advance, and investigators knew the group allocation. A 13 V-J signature model separated ophthalmopathy from stable hyperthyroidism, with approximately 86% sensitivity and about 81% specificity in cross-validation and 80%/75% in testing.

Amplification of TCR beta CDR3 regions was carried out from RNA transcripts. For the first round of RT-PCR on the TCR CDR3, the HTBI primer set was used together with the Qiagen OneStep RT-PCR kit. Libraries were constructed in a second round of multiplex PCR, after which size selection and purification were performed. Sequencing of the libraries was done on an Illumina HiSeq2000 using paired-end 100 bp reads. In the authors' own workflow: SOAPnuke was used to process the raw data, with reads discarded if the reads contained adapters or uncalled bases, had a mean Phred below 15, or lacked an exact constant-primer or identifier match. High-quality paired reads were merged using COPE v1.2.5, and each unique nucleotide sequence was defined as a clonotype. MiTCR v1.1 was used to align clonotypes to the IMGT TRBV, TRBD and TRBJ reference segments. Analysis was restricted to V-J combinations with a frequency above 0.0001, which covered just over 98% of repertoires. The TCS score was defined as the ratio of F50 (clonal expansion) to E x V (chaos), calculated using BLOSUM62-based TCRdist between CDR3 peptides within each V-J. Welch's t-statistics and random forest reduced 500 to 550 V-J features to fewer than 15, which were used in a naive Bayes classifier (R e1071). In-frame beta chains were kept once TCRdb had trimmed the public reads at Q25 with fastp and called clones with MiXCR. Identical CDR3 protein sequences are pooled into one entry, listed with their most common genes and DNA. The V and J calls follow TCRdb's processing rather than the paper's. This sample gives roughly 93,000 distinct CDR3 sequences in total; over 50% of them show up just once. 25% to 30% of the sample comes from the top ten.

Graves' hyperthyroidism was defined as stable when no progression to ophthalmopathy occurred over 18 months of follow-up. Hyperthyroidism patients were newly diagnosed, with disease duration under 2 months, and aged 18 to 65 years. The study excluded patients with uncontrolled infections, other autoimmune diseases, pregnancy or lactation. Clinical symptoms, serum thyroxine and TRAb, thyroid ultrasound, and orbital computed tomography formed the basis for the diagnoses. PBMCs were isolated from approximately 10 ml of fresh peripheral blood by Ficoll-Paque density gradient centrifugation. Total RNA was extracted with Trizol reagent, and quality was checked on an Agilent 2100 Bioanalyzer.

This clonotype was sampled from a woman aged 40 to 49 with Graves' hyperthyroidism. The V and J genes are TRBV7-2 and TRBJ1-1, with no confidently assigned D gene. Material: blood. CDR3 sequence: CASSLVGFAGTEAFF. The nucleotide sequence reads TGTGCCAGCAGCTTGGTGGGGTTTGCGGGTACTGAAGCTTTCTTT.